This T cell receptor beta chain appears in the sequencing data of a study of cytomegalovirus exposure and HLA in healthy donors. As for the study in general: Within an early data release were around 87 million unique TCRs drawn from HLA-typed donors. Among the 350 to 500 donors who were genotyped, about 79% fell in the genetic ancestry cluster that is associated with self-reported Caucasian donors. Study conclusions and caveats: The study dropped some indistinguishable V segments, TRBV6-2 and TRBV6-3 among them.

PCR primers comprised 60 Vbeta and 13 Jbeta primers. The repertoire was sequenced with immunoSEQ multiplex PCR; TCRdb's copy has only in-frame clones and lacks some. This table has more than 110,000 clones, 70% appearing once. CDR1 and CDR2 from the germline V gene are MGHDK and SYGVNS. The CDR3 contains 16 residues. V was pared by 8 bases and J by 6 bases, with 7 bases of the junction left unmatched. With regard to this clone: Its antigen remains unidentified.

The specimen sequenced was PBMCs. The sequence derives from a woman aged 55-69 years in good health and CMV-seropositive. The chain is built from TRBV25-1 and TRBJ2-1, with 16 positions matching TRBD2. CDR3 coding DNA: TGTGCCAGCGGGACTAGCGGGAGGGCCGGGGGCAATGAGCAGTTCTTC. As protein: CASGTSGRAGGNEQFF.